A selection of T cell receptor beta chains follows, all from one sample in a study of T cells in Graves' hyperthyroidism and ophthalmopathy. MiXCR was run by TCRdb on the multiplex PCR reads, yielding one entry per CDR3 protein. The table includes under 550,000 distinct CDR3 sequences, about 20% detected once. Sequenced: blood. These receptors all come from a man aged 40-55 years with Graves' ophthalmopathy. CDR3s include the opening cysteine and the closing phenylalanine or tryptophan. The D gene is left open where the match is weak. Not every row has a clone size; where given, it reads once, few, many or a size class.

CDR3: CASSSTGRWDGYTF; DNA: TGTGCCAGCAGCTCGACAGGGCGGTGGGATGGCTACACCTTC; size: NA; V: TRBV11-2; J: TRBJ1-2; D: TRBD1
CDR3: CASRQGKSTEAFF; DNA: TGTGCCAGCAGGCAGGGGAAATCCACTGAAGCTTTCTTT; size: NA; V: TRBV6-1; J: TRBJ1-1; D: NA
CDR3: CASRPGQGDYGYTF; DNA: TGTGCCAGCAGACCGGGACAGGGTGACTATGGCTACACCTTC; size: few; V: TRBV12-3/TRBV12-4; J: TRBJ1-2; D: TRBD1
CDR3: CASSLRTSGGSEQFF; DNA: TGTGCCAGCAGCTTGCGGACTAGCGGGGGTAGTGAGCAGTTCTTC; size: few; V: TRBV5-6; J: TRBJ2-1; D: TRBD2
CDR3: CASSPIAGGPRTGQYF; DNA: TGTGCCAGCAGTCCGATAGCGGGAGGGCCCAGGACCGGTCAGTACTTC; size: few; V: TRBV28; J: TRBJ2-4; D: TRBD2
CDR3: CASSSGLPPNNEQFF; DNA: TGCGCCAGCAGCTCGGGACTACCTCCCAACAATGAGCAGTTCTTC; size: NA; V: TRBV5-1; J: TRBJ2-1; D: TRBD2
CDR3: CASSLGTSGPKDTQYF; DNA: TGTGCCAGCAGTCTAGGGACTAGCGGCCCGAAAGATACGCAGTATTTT; size: many; V: TRBV27; J: TRBJ2-3; D: TRBD2
CDR3: CSVGWERDEQFF; DNA: TGCAGCGTTGGATGGGAGCGCGATGAGCAGTTCTTC; size: few; V: TRBV29-1; J: TRBJ2-1; D: NA
CDR3: CASSIAGGASTYNEQFF; DNA: TGTGCCAGTAGTATTGCAGGGGGCGCGAGTACCTACAATGAGCAGTTCTTC; size: few; V: TRBV19; J: TRBJ2-1; D: TRBD1
CDR3: CASSIGGSNTEAFF; DNA: TGTGCCAGTAGTATAGGGGGTTCGAACACTGAAGCTTTCTTT; size: NA; V: TRBV19; J: TRBJ1-1; D: NA
CDR3: CASRSGGAGGETQYF; DNA: TGTGCCAGCAGAAGCGGGGGGGCCGGAGGAGAGACCCAGTACTTC; size: few; V: TRBV12-3/TRBV12-4; J: TRBJ2-5; D: TRBD2
CDR3: CASGLGGPETQYF; DNA: TGTGCCAGCGGTTTGGGTGGGCCAGAGACCCAGTACTTC; size: many; V: TRBV6-1; J: TRBJ2-5; D: NA
CDR3: CASGRQLYGYTF; DNA: TGTGCTAGTGGTAGACAGCTCTATGGCTACACCTTC; size: NA; V: TRBV12-5; J: TRBJ1-2; D: NA
CDR3: CASSSWGGQDQPQHF; DNA: TGTGCCAGCAGCTCCTGGGGGGGGCAGGACCAGCCCCAGCATTTT; size: few; V: TRBV7-2; J: TRBJ1-5; D: NA
CDR3: CASSRAGRLNTEAFF; DNA: TGTGCCAGCAGCCGAGCGGGCAGATTGAACACTGAAGCTTTCTTT; size: many; V: TRBV7-2; J: TRBJ1-1; D: NA
CDR3: CASSPTSGTGKGYTF; DNA: TGTGCCAGCAGCCCCACCTCCGGGACAGGGAAGGGCTACACCTTC; size: few; V: TRBV27; J: TRBJ1-2; D: TRBD1
CDR3: CASSQEWDQRGKPYNEQFF; DNA: TGTGCCAGCAGCCAAGAGTGGGACCAGCGGGGAAAACCCTACAATGAGCAGTTCTTC; size: NA; V: TRBV14; J: TRBJ2-1; D: TRBD2
CDR3: CASSLELAANEQYF; DNA: TGTGCCAGCAGCTTGGAACTAGCAGCCAACGAGCAGTACTTC; size: few; V: TRBV5-5; J: TRBJ2-7; D: NA
CDR3: CASQAGGLETQYF; DNA: TGTGCCAGCCAGGCGGGGGGCCTAGAGACCCAGTACTTC; size: few; V: TRBV27; J: TRBJ2-5; D: TRBD2
CDR3: CASSTSSRRSTDTQYF; DNA: TGTGCCAGCAGTACCTCGTCCCGCCGGAGCACAGATACGCAGTATTTT; size: many; V: TRBV12-3/TRBV12-4; J: TRBJ2-3; D: NA
CDR3: CASSFLGGSAKNIQYF; DNA: TGTGCCAGCAGTTTTCTTGGTGGGAGCGCCAAAAACATTCAGTACTTC; size: many; V: TRBV6-1; J: TRBJ2-4; D: NA
CDR3: CASSIGLAGGFDEQFF; DNA: TGTGCCAGCAGCATCGGACTAGCGGGAGGGTTCGATGAGCAGTTCTTC; size: many; V: TRBV7-8; J: TRBJ2-1; D: TRBD2
CDR3: CASSQAGEVKEQYF; DNA: TGTGCCAGCAGCCAAGCGGGAGAAGTTAAAGAGCAGTACTTC; size: many; V: TRBV3-1; J: TRBJ2-7; D: NA
CDR3: CASSFAGGGIPGANVLTF; DNA: TGCGCCAGCAGCTTCGCTGGAGGGGGCATCCCTGGGGCCAACGTCCTGACTTTC; size: NA; V: TRBV5-1; J: TRBJ2-6; D: NA
CDR3: CASSESQSIEAFF; DNA: TGTGCCAGCAGTGAAAGCCAAAGTATTGAAGCTTTCTTT; size: few; V: TRBV6-1; J: TRBJ1-1; D: NA
CDR3: CASSRTGVLHEKLFF; DNA: TGTGCCAGCAGCCGGACAGGGGTTTTGCATGAAAAACTGTTTTTT; size: once; V: TRBV6-2/TRBV6-3; J: TRBJ1-4; D: TRBD1
CDR3: CATSIQGTFPEQFF; DNA: TGTGCCACCAGTATACAGGGGACGTTCCCTGAGCAGTTCTTC; size: NA; V: TRBV24-1; J: TRBJ2-1; D: TRBD1
CDR3: CASSTTVRQPQHF; DNA: TGTGCCAGCAGTACTACAGTGCGCCAGCCCCAGCATTTT; size: NA; V: TRBV27; J: TRBJ1-5; D: NA
CDR3: CASSLGGKSSYEQYF; DNA: TGTGCCAGCAGCCTAGGTGGAAAAAGCTCCTACGAGCAGTACTTC; size: few; V: TRBV7-9; J: TRBJ2-7; D: NA
CDR3: CSARDRVEEQFF; DNA: TGCAGTGCTAGAGATAGGGTGGAGGAGCAGTTCTTC; size: NA; V: TRBV20-1; J: TRBJ2-1; D: NA
CDR3: CASKGGEERGKIQYF; DNA: TGTGCCAGCAAGGGGGGAGAGGAGCGGGGAAAGATTCAGTACTTC; size: many; V: TRBV6-1; J: TRBJ2-4; D: NA
CDR3: CASRIARPPSTDTQYF; DNA: TGTGCCAGCAGGATCGCCCGACCCCCAAGCACAGATACGCAGTATTTT; size: few; V: TRBV6-2/TRBV6-3; J: TRBJ2-3; D: NA
CDR3: CASSLSDLRGPTDTQYF; DNA: TGTGCCAGCAGCTTATCGGACCTCAGGGGACCCACAGATACGCAGTATTTT; size: few; V: TRBV7-3; J: TRBJ2-3; D: NA
CDR3: CSARDVYSGVLYF; DNA: TGCAGTGCTAGAGATGTCTATAGCGGGGTCCTATACTTC; size: NA; V: TRBV20-1; J: TRBJ2-7; D: TRBD2
CDR3: CASSLGDRGPYEQYF; DNA: TGTGCCAGCAGCTTAGGAGACAGGGGGCCGTACGAGCAGTACTTC; size: NA; V: TRBV7-8; J: TRBJ2-7; D: TRBD1
CDR3: CASTPHPYQETQYF; DNA: TGTGCCAGCACCCCCCATCCGTACCAAGAGACCCAGTACTTC; size: many; V: TRBV5-8; J: TRBJ2-5; D: NA
CDR3: CAWRGQGETQYF; DNA: TGTGCCTGGAGGGGCCAGGGGGAGACCCAGTACTTC; size: NA; V: TRBV30; J: TRBJ2-5; D: NA
CDR3: CASSHRGPSYEQYF; DNA: TGTGCCAGCAGTCACAGGGGCCCCTCCTACGAGCAGTACTTC; size: many; V: TRBV12-3/TRBV12-4; J: TRBJ2-7; D: TRBD1
CDR3: CASSLGGGGDDYTF; DNA: TGTGCCAGCAGCTTGGGGGGGGGCGGAGACGACTACACCTTC; size: few; V: TRBV5-6; J: TRBJ1-2; D: NA
CDR3: CASSRDLAGGGGRTDTQYF; DNA: TGTGCCAGCAGCCGGGACCTAGCGGGGGGAGGAGGGCGCACAGATACGCAGTATTTT; size: NA; V: TRBV4-2; J: TRBJ2-3; D: TRBD2
CDR3: CASSLHPPGGASDTQYF; DNA: TGTGCCAGCAGTTTACATCCCCCAGGGGGCGCATCCGATACGCAGTATTTT; size: many; V: TRBV11-2; J: TRBJ2-3; D: TRBD1
CDR3: CASSLRQKGTEQYF; DNA: TGTGCCAGCAGCTTAAGGCAAAAGGGGACCGAGCAGTACTTC; size: many; V: TRBV7-9; J: TRBJ2-7; D: NA
CDR3: CASSFSGTSFGLEDTQYF; DNA: TGTGCCAGCAGCTTTTCCGGGACTAGTTTCGGTTTAGAAGATACGCAGTATTTT; size: few; V: TRBV7-9; J: TRBJ2-3; D: TRBD2
CDR3: CASSLTVGGETQYF; DNA: TGTGCCAGCAGCTTGACAGTGGGAGGAGAGACCCAGTACTTC; size: NA; V: TRBV5-8; J: TRBJ2-5; D: NA
CDR3: CASKSGGSSYEQYF; DNA: TGTGCCAGCAAATCCGGCGGGAGCTCCTACGAGCAGTACTTC; size: many; V: TRBV27; J: TRBJ2-7; D: TRBD2
CDR3: CSVDTSGAYEQYF; DNA: TGCAGCGTTGATACTAGCGGGGCCTACGAGCAGTACTTC; size: NA; V: TRBV29-1; J: TRBJ2-7; D: TRBD2
CDR3: CASAPGLAGEKDEQYF; DNA: TGTGCCAGCGCCCCGGGACTAGCGGGAGAAAAGGACGAGCAGTACTTC; size: few; V: TRBV19; J: TRBJ2-7; D: TRBD2
CDR3: CASSEREGGHQPQHF; DNA: TGTGCCAGCAGTGAAAGGGAAGGGGGACATCAGCCCCAGCATTTT; size: many; V: TRBV2; J: TRBJ1-5; D: NA
CDR3: CASSFQASSAGGPTDTQYF; DNA: TGTGCCAGCAGCTTCCAAGCCTCATCAGCGGGAGGGCCGACAGATACGCAGTATTTT; size: many; V: TRBV7-3; J: TRBJ2-3; D: TRBD2
CDR3: CASGAARGPQHF; DNA: TGTGCCAGCGGGGCGGCCCGGGGGCCCCAGCATTTT; size: once; V: TRBV2; J: TRBJ1-5; D: NA
CDR3: CSARDPGGRGETQYF; DNA: TGCAGTGCTAGAGACCCGGGCGGGAGGGGCGAGACCCAGTACTTC; size: many; V: TRBV20-1; J: TRBJ2-5; D: TRBD2